These 11 T cell receptor beta chains were all obtained from the same sample, sequenced in a study of cytomegalovirus exposure and HLA in healthy donors. Researchers ran the PCR with 60 Vbeta and 13 Jbeta primers. Clones were sequenced by immunoSEQ multiplex PCR, and TCRdb holds only the in-frame ones, with some missing. The sample holds tens of thousands of clones, under 85% seen once. The specimen was PBMCs. All receptors come from a woman aged 40-49 years in good health and CMV-seropositive.

The CDR3 bases are TGTGCCAGCAGCCTGACAGGGTTTACTGAAGCTTTCTTT. Translating gives CASSLTGFTEAFF. The J gene is TRBJ1-1, the V gene TRBV5-6; 7 bases map to TRBD1. Germline V gives CDR1 SGHDT, CDR2 YYEEEE. V was pared by 4 bases and J by 5 bases, with 5 bases of the junction left unmatched. The CDR3 consists of 13 residues. Full variable domain (outside the CDR3, taken from reference TRBV5-6 and TRBJ1-1): DAGVTQSPTHLIKTRGQQVTLRCSPKSGHDTVSWYQQALGQGPQFIFQYYEEEERQRGNFPDRFSGHQFPNYSSELNVNALLLGDSALYLCASSLTGFTEAFFGQGTRLTVV.

This chain connects TRBV6-1 to TRBJ2-5, with D possibly being TRBD2 (5 bases). V lost 7 bases, J lost 4 bases, and 10 bases lay in between. Germline V gives CDR1 MNHNS, CDR2 SASEGT. The CDR3 is 12 amino acids. CDR3 region: CASTPSGETQYF. The CDR3 DNA is TGTGCCAGCACTCCCAGCGGAGAGACCCAGTACTTC.

The gene calls are TRBV30 and TRBJ2-1, with TRBD2 as a possible D gene (7 bases). Trimming took 8 bases from V and 7 from J, leaving 24 bases between them. There are 15 residues in the CDR3. Germline lookup yields CDR1 GTSNPN and CDR2 SVGIG (reference sequence). The CDR3 here is CALEGLGGRRNEQFF. Here the CDR3 DNA reads TGTGCCCTGGAGGGCCTGGGGGGGCGGCGGAATGAGCAGTTCTTC. Complete variable domain (other parts from reference TRBV30 and TRBJ2-1): SQTIHQWPATLVQPVGSPLSLECTVEGTSNPNLYWYRQAAGRGLQLLFYSVGIGQISSEVPQNLSASRPQDRQFILSSKKLLLSDSGFYLCALEGLGGRRNEQFFGPGTRLTVL.

On this clone itself: The sample carries other DNA sequences with the same CDR3. V gene TRBV6-5 combines with J gene TRBJ2-2; maybe TRBD2 (7 bases). CDR1 is MNHEY, CDR2 SVGAGI, per germline. V lost 1 base and J lost 7, with 16 bases in between. There are 16 residues in the CDR3. CDR3 amino acids: CASSYLRGGAIGELFF. In DNA, the CDR3 is TGTGCCAGCAGTTACTTGCGTGGGGGGGCAATCGGGGAGCTGTTTTTT.

This chain links TRBV5-8 with TRBJ1-5; D is unclear. Trimming left V 0 bases short and J 9 bases short, with 7 bases between. Germline-derived CDR1 and CDR2 are SGHTS and YDEGEE. This CDR3 contains 12 residues. For the CDR3, the DNA is TGTGCCAGCAGCTTGGTGGGAGGGCCCCAGCATTTT. Protein product: CASSLVGGPQHF.

V and J are TRBV15 and TRBJ1-4; D is unresolved. Germline V gene data show CDR1 as LNHNV and CDR2 as YYDKDF (reference sequence). CDR3 length equals 16 residues. The V end lost 0 bases, the J end lost 0 bases, and 8 bases lay between the germline ends. The CDR3 DNA reads as TGTGCCACCAGCAGAGATATTGCAGCAACTAATGAAAAACTGTTTTTT. Translating gives CATSRDIAATNEKLFF.

V usage is TRBV2 and J usage is TRBJ2-4, with D possibly matching TRBD1 (6 bases). Germline V gene data show CDR1 as SNHLY and CDR2 as FYNNEI. The CDR3 is 16 residues long. The ends were cut back, 6 bases at V and 1 base at J, with 16 bases in the middle. The CDR3 coding sequence is TGTGCCAGCAGCCAAACAGGGCAGACGGCCAAAAACATTCAGTACTTC. As protein: CASSQTGQTAKNIQYF.

The chain employs TRBV7-2 and TRBJ1-6, with TRBD1 matching 10 bases. J was trimmed by 9 bases and V by 5 bases; bases with no gene match: 10. The CDR3 loop spans 16 amino acids. Germline V gene lookup returns CDR1 SGHTA and CDR2 FQGNSA. CDR3 bases: TGTGCCAGCAGCCTAGACTCCGGGACAGGGGTTTCACCCCTCCACTTT. Translation gives CASSLDSGTGVSPLHF. Drawing the rest from reference TRBV7-2 and TRBJ1-6, the complete variable domain is GAGVSQSPSNKVTEKGKDVELRCDPISGHTALYWYRQSLGQGLEFLIYFQGNSAPDKSGLPSDRFSAERTGGSVSTLTIQRTQQEDSAVYLCASSLDSGTGVSPLHFGNGTRLTVT.

The rearrangement uses TRBV4-1 and TRBJ2-1; 7 nucleotides line up with TRBD2. Germline loops: CDR1 MGHRA, CDR2 YSYEKL. With V trimmed by 4 bases and J by 0 bases, 3 bases remained unmatched. This CDR3 contains 15 residues. The CDR3 coding sequence is TGCGCCAGCAGCCTACGGGGGGACTCCTACAATGAGCAGTTCTTC. It codes for CASSLRGDSYNEQFF.

The rearrangement uses TRBV14 and TRBJ2-1; 10 bases match TRBD1. V gave up 3 bases and J gave up 15 bases; unmatched junction bases: 5. The CDR3 extends over 12 amino acids. The germline CDR1 and CDR2 sequences are SGHDN and FVKESK. In DNA, the CDR3 is TGTGCCAGCAGCCAGGCGGACAGGGGGTTGTTCTTC. This codes for CASSQADRGLFF.

The sample holds one count of this clone. J is TRBJ1-2 and V is TRBV2; the D gene is possibly TRBD1 (6 bases). The CDR3 totals 12 residues. The V gene lost 4 bases and the J gene lost 5 bases, with 8 bases spanning the gap. Germline V lookup: CDR1 SNHLY, CDR2 FYNNEI. CDR3 sequence: CASSAGVYGYTF. CDR3 in DNA: TGTGCCAGCAGTGCAGGGGTGTATGGCTACACCTTC.